This is a list of T cell receptor beta chains from one sample in a study of blood T cell repertoires in COVID-19. The method was immunoSEQ multiplex PCR; TCRdb's version includes in-frame clones alone and lacks a portion of them. The table records under 45,000 clones, roughly 78% of them present only once. The material sequenced was peripheral blood. These receptors all stem from a man in his sixties with acute or convalescent COVID-19. Each CDR3 is given with its conserved first and last residue. The D gene is left open where the match is weak. Clone size is stated in some rows and not others, as once, few, many or a class when expanded.

CDR3 protein: CASSDGTSYYNEQFF
CDR3 DNA: TGTGCCAGCAGTGATGGGACTTCCTACTACAATGAGCAGTTCTTC
J gene: TRBJ2-1
V gene: TRBV2
clone size: -
D gene: -

CDR3 protein: CAISGTENSPLHF
CDR3 DNA: TGTGCCATCAGTGGTACGGAGAATTCACCCCTCCACTTT
J gene: TRBJ1-6
V gene: TRBV10-3
clone size: -
D gene: -

CDR3 protein: CASSARQLANTGELFF
CDR3 DNA: TGTGCCAGCAGCGCCCGACAGCTTGCGAACACCGGGGAGCTGTTTTTT
J gene: TRBJ2-2
V gene: TRBV11-2
clone size: -
D gene: -

CDR3 protein: CASSGWTGSYEQYF
CDR3 DNA: TGTGCCAGCAGTGGGTGGACAGGTTCCTACGAGCAGTACTTC
J gene: TRBJ2-7
V gene: TRBV25-1
clone size: -
D gene: TRBD1

CDR3 protein: CASGLTAPSGRFTGELFF
CDR3 DNA: TGTGCTAGTGGTTTGACCGCTCCTAGCGGGAGATTCACCGGGGAGCTGTTTTTT
J gene: TRBJ2-2
V gene: TRBV12-5
clone size: few
D gene: TRBD2

CDR3 protein: CASSRATLDTGELFF
CDR3 DNA: TGTGCCAGCAGCCGAGCGACCCTTGACACCGGGGAGCTGTTTTTT
J gene: TRBJ2-2
V gene: TRBV11-2
clone size: -
D gene: -

CDR3 protein: CASSHGGTGTYGYTF
CDR3 DNA: TGTGCCAGCAGCCACGGAGGAACAGGGACCTATGGCTACACCTTC
J gene: TRBJ1-2
V gene: TRBV14
clone size: -
D gene: -

CDR3 protein: CASSLGADTQYF
CDR3 DNA: TGTGCCAGCAGCTTGGGGGCGGATACGCAGTATTTT
J gene: TRBJ2-3
V gene: TRBV5-8
clone size: -
D gene: -

CDR3 protein: CASSFDRVKGELFF
CDR3 DNA: TGTGCCAGCAGCTTCGACAGGGTTAAAGGGGAGCTGTTTTTT
J gene: TRBJ2-2
V gene: TRBV7-8
clone size: -
D gene: TRBD1

CDR3 protein: CASSYSRDYYNEQFF
CDR3 DNA: TGTGCCAGCAGTTACTCCCGGGACTATTACAATGAGCAGTTCTTC
J gene: TRBJ2-1
V gene: TRBV6-2/TRBV6-3
clone size: -
D gene: TRBD2

CDR3 protein: CASSSTGTGGYEQYF
CDR3 DNA: TGTGCCAGCAGCTCGACCGGGACAGGGGGCTACGAGCAGTACTTC
J gene: TRBJ2-7
V gene: TRBV7-2
clone size: -
D gene: TRBD1

CDR3 protein: CASSLGQERTGELFF
CDR3 DNA: TGCGCCAGCAGCTTGGGACAGGAGCGCACCGGGGAGCTGTTTTTT
J gene: TRBJ2-2
V gene: TRBV5-1
clone size: -
D gene: -

CDR3 protein: CSARQRNEQFF
CDR3 DNA: TGCAGTGCCCGACAACGGAATGAGCAGTTCTTC
J gene: TRBJ2-1
V gene: TRBV20-1
clone size: once
D gene: -

CDR3 protein: CAISGTSGRAKNIQYF
CDR3 DNA: TGTGCCATCAGTGGGACTAGCGGGAGGGCCAAAAACATTCAGTACTTC
J gene: TRBJ2-4
V gene: TRBV10-3
clone size: few
D gene: TRBD2

CDR3 protein: CASSRDRLNSPLHF
CDR3 DNA: TGTGCCAGCAGCCGGGACAGGCTAAATTCACCCCTCCACTTT
J gene: TRBJ1-6
V gene: TRBV5-6
clone size: -
D gene: TRBD1

CDR3 protein: CASSENMETQYF
CDR3 DNA: TGTGCCAGCAGTGAAAACATGGAGACCCAGTACTTC
J gene: TRBJ2-5
V gene: TRBV6-1
clone size: -
D gene: -

CDR3 protein: CASSRGTSSSTDTQYF
CDR3 DNA: TGTGCCAGCAGCAGAGGGACTAGCTCTAGCACAGATACGCAGTATTTT
J gene: TRBJ2-3
V gene: TRBV11-3
clone size: few
D gene: TRBD2

CDR3 protein: CASSLRTGASFGPQHF
CDR3 DNA: TGTGCCAGCAGCTTGAGGACAGGGGCTTCTTTTGGGCCCCAGCATTTT
J gene: TRBJ1-5
V gene: TRBV5-6
clone size: -
D gene: TRBD1

CDR3 protein: CASSSLQGYQYF
CDR3 DNA: TGTGCCAGCAGCTCCTTACAGGGTTACCAGTACTTC
J gene: TRBJ2-7
V gene: TRBV7-2
clone size: -
D gene: -

CDR3 protein: CASSTIAGQSGFF
CDR3 DNA: TGTGCCAGTAGTACTATAGCGGGTCAGTCGGGGTTCTTC
J gene: TRBJ2-1
V gene: TRBV19
clone size: -
D gene: TRBD2

CDR3 protein: CASSLTGGGANVLTF
CDR3 DNA: TGTGCCAGCAGCCTAACGGGAGGAGGGGCCAACGTCCTGACTTTC
J gene: TRBJ2-6
V gene: TRBV9
clone size: -
D gene: TRBD2

CDR3 protein: CAWRGRSGSGNTIYF
CDR3 DNA: TGTGCCTGGAGGGGCCGGTCCGGCTCTGGAAACACCATATATTTT
J gene: TRBJ1-3
V gene: TRBV30
clone size: -
D gene: -

CDR3 protein: CATSDAKRGTTNEKLFF
CDR3 DNA: TGTGCCACCAGTGATGCGAAACGAGGTACAACTAATGAAAAACTGTTTTTT
J gene: TRBJ1-4
V gene: TRBV24-1
clone size: -
D gene: -

CDR3 protein: CASSTGGGTDTQYF
CDR3 DNA: TGTGCCAGCAGCACTGGAGGGGGCACAGATACGCAGTATTTT
J gene: TRBJ2-3
V gene: TRBV6-5
clone size: -
D gene: -

CDR3 protein: CASSIRTGTGISGANVLTF
CDR3 DNA: TGTGCCAGCAGCATACGCACCGGGACAGGGATCTCTGGGGCCAACGTCCTGACTTTC
J gene: TRBJ2-6
V gene: TRBV5-8
clone size: -
D gene: TRBD1

CDR3 protein: CASSLGTSNEQFF
CDR3 DNA: TGCGCCAGCAGCCTAGGGACTAGCAATGAGCAGTTCTTC
J gene: TRBJ2-1
V gene: TRBV5-1
clone size: once
D gene: TRBD2

CDR3 protein: CASSYSWGETGELFF
CDR3 DNA: TGTGCCAGCAGTTACTCATGGGGGGAAACCGGGGAGCTGTTTTTT
J gene: TRBJ2-2
V gene: TRBV6-6
clone size: -
D gene: -

CDR3 protein: CAISPIAGVRYSEQFF
CDR3 DNA: TGTGCCATCAGTCCCATAGCGGGAGTAAGATATTCTGAGCAGTTCTTC
J gene: TRBJ2-1
V gene: TRBV10-3
clone size: -
D gene: TRBD2

CDR3 protein: CASSLTGTLSGNTIYF
CDR3 DNA: TGCGCCAGCAGCTTGACCGGGACACTTTCTGGAAACACCATATATTTT
J gene: TRBJ1-3
V gene: TRBV5-1
clone size: -
D gene: -

CDR3 protein: CAWSEGEGEQYF
CDR3 DNA: TGTGCCTGGAGTGAAGGGGAGGGGGAGCAGTACTTC
J gene: TRBJ2-7
V gene: TRBV30
clone size: -
D gene: TRBD2

CDR3 protein: CASSLEAAAVTGELFF
CDR3 DNA: TGCGCCAGCAGCTTGGAAGCAGCGGCTGTCACCGGGGAGCTGTTTTTT
J gene: TRBJ2-2
V gene: TRBV5-1
clone size: -
D gene: -

CDR3 protein: CASSPEGIFNEQFF
CDR3 DNA: TGTGCCAGCAGCCCAGAGGGAATCTTCAATGAGCAGTTCTTC
J gene: TRBJ2-1
V gene: TRBV5-5
clone size: -
D gene: -

CDR3 protein: CASRGGRLELFDEQFF
CDR3 DNA: TGCGCCAGCAGGGGGGGGAGACTAGAGCTTTTCGATGAGCAGTTCTTC
J gene: TRBJ2-1
V gene: TRBV5-1
clone size: few
D gene: TRBD2

CDR3 protein: CAIRGDRSGSTEAFF
CDR3 DNA: TGTGCCATCAGGGGGGACAGATCGGGGTCCACTGAAGCTTTCTTT
J gene: TRBJ1-1
V gene: TRBV10-3
clone size: -
D gene: TRBD1

CDR3 protein: CASSEVGGILLAYEQYF
CDR3 DNA: TGTGCCAGCAGTGAAGTTGGCGGGATACTCTTGGCCTACGAGCAGTACTTC
J gene: TRBJ2-7
V gene: TRBV6-1
clone size: -
D gene: -

CDR3 protein: CATSRSGSYNEQFF
CDR3 DNA: TGTGCCACCAGCCGAAGCGGGAGCTACAATGAGCAGTTCTTC
J gene: TRBJ2-1
V gene: TRBV24-1
clone size: -
D gene: TRBD2

CDR3 protein: CASSPAHREREQYF
CDR3 DNA: TGTGCCAGCAGCCCGGCCCACAGGGAGCGAGAGCAGTACTTC
J gene: TRBJ2-7
V gene: TRBV11-2
clone size: -
D gene: -

CDR3 protein: CASSYTTSPTYEQYF
CDR3 DNA: TGTGCCAGCAGTTACACGACTAGCCCTACCTACGAGCAGTACTTC
J gene: TRBJ2-7
V gene: TRBV6-5
clone size: -
D gene: TRBD2

CDR3 protein: CASSKTSGWGQFF
CDR3 DNA: TGTGCCAGCAGCAAAACTAGCGGATGGGGGCAGTTCTTC
J gene: TRBJ2-1
V gene: TRBV21-1
clone size: -
D gene: -

CDR3 protein: CASSPSNTEAFF
CDR3 DNA: TGTGCCAGCAGCCCTTCCAACACTGAAGCTTTCTTT
J gene: TRBJ1-1
V gene: TRBV7-9
clone size: -
D gene: -

CDR3 protein: CASGRQGWDGELFF
CDR3 DNA: TGTGCCAGCGGCCGACAGGGCTGGGACGGGGAGCTGTTTTTT
J gene: TRBJ2-2
V gene: TRBV2
clone size: -
D gene: TRBD1

CDR3 protein: CASSVGLAAYNEQFF
CDR3 DNA: TGTGCCAGCAGCGTAGGACTAGCGGCGTACAATGAGCAGTTCTTC
J gene: TRBJ2-1
V gene: TRBV9
clone size: -
D gene: TRBD2

CDR3 protein: CASSLGRSGAQETQYF
CDR3 DNA: TGTGCCAGCAGCTTAGGAAGGAGCGGAGCCCAAGAGACCCAGTACTTC
J gene: TRBJ2-5
V gene: TRBV11-2
clone size: -
D gene: -

CDR3 protein: CASRKDTKPLHF
CDR3 DNA: TGTGCCAGCAGAAAGGACACCAAACCCCTCCACTTT
J gene: TRBJ1-6
V gene: TRBV6-5
clone size: few
D gene: -

CDR3 protein: CASSIVSGRSAGELFF
CDR3 DNA: TGTGCCAGCAGTATAGTAAGCGGGAGGAGCGCCGGGGAGCTGTTTTTT
J gene: TRBJ2-2
V gene: TRBV2
clone size: -
D gene: TRBD2

CDR3 protein: CASSLDKQPQHF
CDR3 DNA: TGTGCCAGCAGTCTAGACAAACAGCCCCAGCATTTT
J gene: TRBJ1-5
V gene: TRBV12-3/TRBV12-4
clone size: -
D gene: -

CDR3 protein: CASSLEGGSGEQFF
CDR3 DNA: TGTGCCAGCAGCTTAGAGGGGGGGAGCGGTGAGCAGTTCTTC
J gene: TRBJ2-1
V gene: TRBV7-9
clone size: -
D gene: -

CDR3 protein: CASVAGANRIETQYF
CDR3 DNA: TGCGCCAGCGTCGCGGGGGCCAACCGTATAGAGACCCAGTACTTC
J gene: TRBJ2-5
V gene: TRBV23-1
clone size: -
D gene: -

CDR3 protein: CASSPTGGAGNTEAFF
CDR3 DNA: TGTGCCAGCTCACCCACAGGGGGCGCAGGTAACACTGAAGCTTTCTTT
J gene: TRBJ1-1
V gene: TRBV18
clone size: -
D gene: TRBD1